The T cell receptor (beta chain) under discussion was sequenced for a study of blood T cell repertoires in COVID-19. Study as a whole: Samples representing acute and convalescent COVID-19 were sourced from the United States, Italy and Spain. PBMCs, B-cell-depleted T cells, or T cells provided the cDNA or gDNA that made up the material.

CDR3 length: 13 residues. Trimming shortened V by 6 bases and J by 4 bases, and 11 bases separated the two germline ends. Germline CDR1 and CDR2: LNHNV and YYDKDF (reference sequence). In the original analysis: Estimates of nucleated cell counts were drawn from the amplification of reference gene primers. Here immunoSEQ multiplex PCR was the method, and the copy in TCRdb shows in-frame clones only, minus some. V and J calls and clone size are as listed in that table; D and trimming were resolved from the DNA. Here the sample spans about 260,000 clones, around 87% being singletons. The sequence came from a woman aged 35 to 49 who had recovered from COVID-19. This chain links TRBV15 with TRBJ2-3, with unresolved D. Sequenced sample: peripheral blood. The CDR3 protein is CATSFLGADTQYF. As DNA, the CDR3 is TGTGCCACCAGTTTTTTAGGAGCAGATACGCAGTATTTT.